Sequencing of this T cell receptor beta chain was carried out in a study of blood T cell repertoires in COVID-19. Overall study context: Donors in the United States, Italy and Spain gave samples during acute or convalescent COVID-19. Sources were T cells, B-cell-depleted T cells, or PBMCs; the material itself was cDNA or gDNA.

The CDR3 extends over 19 amino acids. In the original processing: Cell counts per sample came from amplifying reference gene primers. Here immunoSEQ multiplex PCR was the method, and the copy in TCRdb shows in-frame clones only, minus some. That table gives V, J and clone size, and the DNA gave D and trimming. This sample has approximately 80,000 clones, with about 70% found just once. The sequence derives from a middle-aged man with active or convalescent COVID-19. The sample taken for sequencing was peripheral blood. This rearrangement joins TRBV21-1 to TRBJ1-5; the table's D call, TRBD1, was not checked against the DNA. TRBV21-1 has pseudogene status. CDR3 coding DNA: TGTGCCAGCTTAGACAGGAACGGGCTTGGTTCGTATAGCAATCAGCCCCAGCATTTT. It codes for CASLDRNGLGSYSNQPQHF.